This T cell receptor beta chain was recovered during a study of cytomegalovirus exposure and HLA in healthy donors. Study findings and constraints: Earlier analysis found most TCR beta V segments productive about 87% or about 30% of the time. Reports indicate that TCR beta sequences accurately predicted the HLA-A and HLA-B alleles of most subjects. According to the study, some 160 TCR beta chains were cytomegalovirus-associated. The authors considered a cluster of highly shared sequence variants likely to be a sequencing artifact.

The CDR3 contains 14 residues. Germline values: CDR1 LGHNT, CDR2 FRNRAP. The V end lost 5 bases, the J end lost 2 bases, and 9 bases lay between the germline ends. PCR used 60 Vbeta primers and 13 Jbeta primers. Using immunoSEQ multiplex PCR, the repertoire was profiled, and TCRdb retains in-frame clones only, with some absent. The data hold about 160,000 clones, with 80% to 90% observed a single time. Remarks on this clone: Its antigen is unidentified.

This sequence joins TRBV12-5 and TRBJ1-4; D uncertain. Sequencing was done on a sample of PBMCs. The TCR was taken from a man aged 18 to 35 in good health and CMV-seropositive. The CDR3 sequence: CASGRDKTNEKLFF. The CDR3 DNA reads as TGTGCTAGTGGTCGAGACAAGACTAATGAAAAACTGTTTTTT.